This TCR beta chain is drawn from a study of T-cell reconstitution after alpha-beta-depleted transplantation in children. Molecular barcoding with unique molecular identifiers was used for the TCRbeta library. TCRdb redid the calling of the PCR reads with MiXCR, one entry per CDR3 protein. The sample includes roughly 190,000 distinct CDR3 sequences, about 14% of them seen just once. This clonotype was detected many times. V lost 7 bases to trimming and J lost 3 bases; unmatched junction nucleotides: 6. CDR3 length: 15 residues. This material consisted of PBMCs from the stem cell graft donor, taken from the stem cell graft. The rearrangement joins TRBV12-3 or TRBV12-4 to TRBJ2-3; 11 bases align to TRBD1. This TCR was sampled from a human donor who donated a stem cell graft to a child with acute lymphoblastic leukemia. The CDR3 DNA reads TGTGCCAGCACCTTGGACAGGGGGCGTACAGATACGCAGTATTTT. As protein: CASTLDRGRTDTQYF.